The present T cell receptor beta chain was sequenced within a study of OX40 agonist ivuxolimab in advanced cancers. TCRdb keeps only in-frame clones here, not all; method: immunoSEQ multiplex PCR. The sample yields 15,000 to 20,000 clones, 80% to 95% seen once. The CDR3 consists of 12 residues. CDR1 is MRHNA, CDR2 SNTAGT, per germline. J gave up 10 bases and V 0 bases, and 2 bases lay outside the gene matches. Notes on the study in general: At doses 0.1 to 3.0 mg/kg, CD4+ and CD8+ clones expanded.

Points on this clone: Its specificity is not known.

The sequenced sample was CD4+ or CD8+ T cells sorted from blood, obtained in a trial of the OX40 agonist ivuxolimab. The sequence was collected from an adult with an advanced solid tumor such as melanoma, head and neck, liver or kidney cancer. The chain joins TRBV6-4 to TRBJ1-2, with 7 bases fitting TRBD1. The CDR3 DNA reads as TGTGCCAGCAGTGACTCCCAGGGGGTCTACACCTTC. Encoded protein: CASSDSQGVYTF.